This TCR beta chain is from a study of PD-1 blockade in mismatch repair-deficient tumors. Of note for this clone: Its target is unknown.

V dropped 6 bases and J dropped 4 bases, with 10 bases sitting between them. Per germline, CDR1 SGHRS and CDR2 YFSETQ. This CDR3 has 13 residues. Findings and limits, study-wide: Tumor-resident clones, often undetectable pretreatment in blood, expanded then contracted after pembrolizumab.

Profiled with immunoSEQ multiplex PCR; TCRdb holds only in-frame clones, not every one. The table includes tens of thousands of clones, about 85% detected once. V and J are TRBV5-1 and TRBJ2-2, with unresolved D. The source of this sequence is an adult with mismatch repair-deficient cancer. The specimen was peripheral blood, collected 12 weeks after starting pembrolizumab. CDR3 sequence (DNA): TGCGCCAGCATCGACATCTCCACCGGGGAGCTGTTTTTT. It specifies CASIDISTGELFF.